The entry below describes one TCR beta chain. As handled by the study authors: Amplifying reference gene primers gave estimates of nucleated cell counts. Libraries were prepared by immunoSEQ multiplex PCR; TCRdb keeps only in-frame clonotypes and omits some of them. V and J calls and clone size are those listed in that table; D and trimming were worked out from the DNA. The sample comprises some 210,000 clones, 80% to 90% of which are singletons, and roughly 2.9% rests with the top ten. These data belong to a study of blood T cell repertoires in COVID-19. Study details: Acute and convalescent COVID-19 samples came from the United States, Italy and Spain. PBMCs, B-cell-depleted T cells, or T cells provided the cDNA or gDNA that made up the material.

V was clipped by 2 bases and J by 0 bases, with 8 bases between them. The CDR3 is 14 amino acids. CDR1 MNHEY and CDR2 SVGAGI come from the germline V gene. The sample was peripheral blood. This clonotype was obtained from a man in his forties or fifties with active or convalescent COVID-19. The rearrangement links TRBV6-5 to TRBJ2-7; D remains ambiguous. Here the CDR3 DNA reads TGTGCCAGCAGTTACGGGCAGAACTCCTACGAGCAGTACTTC. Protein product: CASSYGQNSYEQYF.